The next 14 T cell receptor beta chains were all read from a single sample in a study of T cells in narcolepsy (dated by TCRdb to 2016 to 2018). The library was made by the immunoSEQ multiplex PCR assay. This is the immuneACCESS table as TCRdb keeps it, with only in-frame sequences that have V and J called. A part of the clones is gone; compared with another copy, unresolved V genes explain less than half, and the rest is unexplained. This sample has roughly 34,000 clones in its table, and about four fifths of those were observed once. The ten largest clones take up roughly 1.3% of the sample. Sequencing was carried out using CD45RA- memory CD4+ T cells from PBMCs. Interpreted using the paper, the cell subset or site label stands for: memory T cells sorted ex vivo from peripheral blood. The receptors originated from a human donor with narcolepsy.

The V call is TRBV5-1, the J call TRBJ1-1, with 7 positions matching TRBD1. Germline V gene sequence: CDR1 SGHRS, CDR2 YFSETQ. The CDR3 is 14 residues long. V lost 4 bases to trimming and J lost 4 bases; unmatched junction nucleotides: 7. The CDR3 coding sequence is TGCGCCAGCAGCGTCCGACAGGGCCCCACTGAAGCTTTCTTT. Its protein product is CASSVRQGPTEAFF.

On this clone itself: Other DNA variants within this sample encode the same CDR3. This rearrangement joins TRBV27 to TRBJ2-2; the match to TRBD2 covers 11 bases. Trimming cost V 5 bases and J 2 bases; bases outside gene matches: 7. The CDR3 sequence is 17 residues long. Germline CDR1 MNHEY, CDR2 SMNVEV (reference sequence). The DNA for the CDR3 is TGTGCCAGCAGTGCCCTAGCGGGGGGAGGTAACACCGGGGAGCTGTTTTTT. It codes for CASSALAGGGNTGELFF.

This clone was recorded once. The chain employs TRBV28 and TRBJ1-1; TRBD1 aligns across 7 bases. Germline V gene data show CDR1 as MDHEN and CDR2 as SYDVKM. The junction had 7 bases not matched to a gene; V was cut back by 8 bases and J by 1 base. CDR3 size: 14 residues. The CDR3 region is CASGGPGGNTEAFF. The CDR3 nucleotides read TGTGCCAGCGGGGGGCCAGGGGGGAACACTGAAGCTTTCTTT.

V is TRBV5-1 and J is TRBJ1-6; 8 positions agree with TRBD1. The junction had 4 bases not matched to a gene; V was cut back by 4 bases and J by 7 bases. The CDR3 contains 14 residues. Germline CDR1 is SGHRS and CDR2 is YFSETQ. In nucleotides, the CDR3 is TGCGCCAGCAGCGACAGGGGTAACAATTCACCCCTCCACTTT. This sequence encodes CASSDRGNNSPLHF.

CDR3 DNA: TGCGCCAGCAGTGACTCGGGCAGGTTGAACACTGAAGCTTTCTTT. This sequence encodes CASSDSGRLNTEAFF. V and J are TRBV10-2 and TRBJ1-1; D remains unclear. V lost 3 bases and J lost 0, with 11 bases in between. The germline V gene has CDR1 WSHSY and CDR2 SAAADI. The CDR3 contains 15 residues.

The chain carries TRBV2 and TRBJ1-6; D gene unclear. Germline CDR1 is SNHLY and CDR2 is FYNNEI. CDR3 length equals 13 residues. The V end was cut by 2 bases, the J end by 6 bases, with 5 bases between. The CDR3 DNA follows: TGTGCCAGCAGTGAACAGCCTAATTCACCCCTCCACTTT. Its protein is CASSEQPNSPLHF. Full variable domain (remainder filled in from reference TRBV2 and TRBJ1-6): EPEVTQTPSHQVTQMGQEVILRCVPISNHLYFYWYRQILGQKVEFLVSFYNNEISEKSEIFDDQFSVERPDGSNFTLKIRSTKLEDSAMYFCASSEQPNSPLHFGNGTRLTVT.

In this sample, this clone turned up a few times. This sequence joins TRBV19 and TRBJ2-7; the match to TRBD2 covers 13 bases. The J segment lost 6 bases and the V segment lost 5 bases, leaving 13 bases of the junction unmatched. The CDR3 runs to 17 residues. Germline-derived CDR1 and CDR2 are LNHDA and SQIVND (reference sequence). The CDR3 DNA is TGTGCCAGTAGTTCCGGAGCTACGGGACTAGCGGGGCTCGAGCAGTACTTC. Residues: CASSSGATGLAGLEQYF.

The chain recombines TRBV5-1 with TRBJ2-3; no clear D. Germline CDR1 and CDR2: SGHRS and YFSETQ. Trimming removed 5 bases from V and 2 bases from J, with 3 bases in between. The CDR3 has 11 residues. CDR3 residues: CASSYTDTQYF. CDR3 DNA: TGCGCCAGCAGTTACACAGATACGCAGTATTTT.

This clone was detected a few times. This chain connects TRBV5-1 to TRBJ2-7; D is perhaps TRBD1 (5 bases). V lost 1 base and J 5 bases, leaving 10 bases between the germline ends. The V gene's germline CDR1 is SGHRS and CDR2 YFSETQ. The CDR3 is 13 residues long. The chain's CDR3 is CASSLNRGNEQYF. Written as DNA, the CDR3 is TGCGCCAGCAGCTTGAATAGGGGCAACGAGCAGTACTTC.

The V call is TRBV5-1, the J call TRBJ1-6; 8 bases agree with TRBD1. The CDR3 runs to 16 residues. Trimming cost V 5 bases and J 3 bases; bases outside gene matches: 7. CDR1 is SGHRS and CDR2 is YFSETQ in the germline V gene. In DNA form, the CDR3 reads TGCGCCAGCAGTCCAAGTACAGGGGGCTATAATTCACCCCTCCACTTT. Translating it yields CASSPSTGGYNSPLHF.

CDR3 region: CASSWAQGVIGNTIYF. The CDR3 DNA reads TGTGCCAGCAGCTGGGCACAGGGGGTAATAGGAAACACCATATATTTT. This sequence joins TRBV5-4 and TRBJ1-3; 8 bases map to TRBD1. Germline loops: CDR1 SGHNT, CDR2 YYREEE (reference sequence). V trimming: 3 bases; J trimming: 4 bases; junction bases outside the gene matches: 9. The CDR3 spans 16 residues.

V is TRBV4-1 and J is TRBJ1-4; D is uncertain. The CDR3 sequence is 18 residues long. CDR1 and CDR2 from the germline V gene are MGHRA and YSYEKL. The ends were cut back, 0 bases at V and 1 base at J, with 15 bases in the middle. The CDR3 coding sequence is TGCGCCAGCAGCCAAGAAGCGGTCACTTTTAAAACTAATGAAAAACTGTTTTTT. Its translation: CASSQEAVTFKTNEKLFF.

J is TRBJ2-5 and V is TRBV14; 15 nucleotides align to TRBD2. The CDR3 totals 16 residues. Germline loops: CDR1 SGHDN, CDR2 FVKESK. After removal of 4 bases from V and 4 bases from J, the junction contained 4 bases not matched to a gene. The CDR3 sequence: CASSPWTSGGGETQYF. The DNA for the CDR3 is TGTGCCAGCAGCCCGTGGACTAGCGGGGGGGGAGAGACCCAGTACTTC.

The chain combines TRBV6-5 with TRBJ2-5, with 9 bases aligning to TRBD1. The CDR3 runs 14 residues. The J segment lost 3 bases and the V segment lost 5 bases, leaving 4 bases of the junction unmatched. Germline CDR1 is MNHEY and CDR2 is SVGAGI. For the CDR3, the DNA is TGTGCCAGCAGTGTACAGGGGGCGAAAGAGACCCAGTACTTC. This encodes CASSVQGAKETQYF.